A selection of T cell receptor beta chains follows, all from one sample in a study of human T cells and chemical hapten exposure. TCRdb independently ran MiXCR on the RACE reads; one entry per CDR3 protein. This sample has just under 350,000 distinct CDR3 sequences, with around 7% found just once. The source was whole blood, collected in connection with sensitization to the hapten diphenylcyclopropenone (DPC). Receptors were obtained from a woman between 18 and 29 years old with alopecia areata. Some clones in this sample may be carry-over from other donors' samples. CDR3s include the opening cysteine and the closing phenylalanine or tryptophan. D genes are given only for firm matches. Size values are once, few and many counts, or a class for expanded clones, and some rows have none.

clone_size j_call v_call d_call cdr3_aa cdr3_nt
few TRBJ1-5 TRBV27 . CASSFQPGDQPQHF TGTGCCAGCAGTTTTCAACCAGGAGATCAGCCCCAGCATTTT
few TRBJ1-2 TRBV6-5 . CASYRIRSHGYTF TGTGCCAGTTACCGAATAAGGTCCCATGGCTACACCTTC
many TRBJ2-3 TRBV5-1 . CASSLPARMDTQYF TGCGCCAGCAGCTTGCCTGCTCGGATGGATACGCAGTATTTT
. TRBJ2-7 TRBV28 . CASSSSGHLRGEQYF .
. TRBJ2-2 TRBV7-8 . CASSLAGTVTGELFF TGTGCCAGCAGCTTAGCCGGGACGGTAACCGGGGAGCTGTTTTTT
many TRBJ2-5 TRBV25-1 TRBD1 CASSGFQDRETQETQYF TGTGCCAGCAGCGGGTTCCAGGACAGGGAAACCCAAGAGACCCAGTACTTC
few TRBJ2-5 TRBV4-3 . CASSRQGLGQETQYF TGCGCCAGCAGCCGACAGGGACTTGGTCAAGAGACCCAGTACTTC
many TRBJ2-7 TRBV5-5 . CASSLVRGGDEQYF TGTGCCAGCAGCTTGGTGAGGGGCGGCGACGAGCAGTACTTC
few TRBJ1-1 TRBV6-5 . CASSRDTWNSEAFF TGTGCCAGCAGTCGGGACACCTGGAACTCTGAAGCTTTCTTT
. TRBJ2-3 TRBV5-6 . CASSYDNADTQYF TGTGCCAGCAGCTATGACAACGCTGATACGCAGTATTTT
few TRBJ1-1 TRBV6-2/TRBV6-3 . CASSYWGRGDTEAFF TGTGCCAGCAGTTACTGGGGACGGGGAGACACTGAAGCTTTCTTT
. TRBJ2-1 TRBV4-3 TRBD2 CASSQRAGGHNEQFF TGCGCCAGCAGCCAACGGGCGGGGGGGCACAATGAGCAGTTCTTC
. TRBJ2-3 TRBV7-2 . CASSSVTFTDTQYF TGTGCCAGCAGCTCGGTGACTTTCACAGATACGCAGTATTTT
many TRBJ1-1 TRBV5-1 . CASSWGSTGVNTEAFF TGCGCCAGCAGCTGGGGGTCTACCGGGGTGAACACTGAAGCTTTCTTT
few TRBJ2-7 TRBV29-1 . CSANKQGAAYEQYF TGCAGCGCCAACAAGCAAGGTGCCGCCTACGAGCAGTACTTC
many TRBJ2-2 TRBV6-5 TRBD2 CASSLSGNGELFF TGTGCCAGCAGCCTAAGCGGGAACGGGGAGCTGTTTTTT
few TRBJ2-5 TRBV3-1 . CASSQDPSTETQYF TGTGCCAGCAGCCAAGATCCTAGTACGGAGACCCAGTACTTC
. TRBJ2-1 TRBV7-2 TRBD2 CASSLVAGGPYEQFF TGTGCCAGCAGCTTAGTGGCGGGGGGGCCTTATGAGCAGTTCTTC
once TRBJ1-6 TRBV18 . CASSPLAVEDSPLHF TGTGCCAGCTCTCCCCTCGCCGTCGAGGATTCACCCCTCCACTTT
. TRBJ2-1 TRBV6-5 . CASSNTGSSYNEQFF TGTGCCAGCAGTAACACAGGGAGCTCCTACAATGAGCAGTTCTTC
. TRBJ2-3 TRBV7-2 TRBD1 CASSRNPGTGAIDTQYF TGTGCCAGCAGCCGCAATCCCGGGACAGGGGCGATAGATACGCAGTATTTT
. TRBJ2-3 TRBV20-1 . CSARNGEWTDTQYF TGCAGTGCTAGAAATGGGGAATGGACAGATACGCAGTATTTT
few TRBJ1-5 TRBV2 . CASRFGRGQPQHF TGTGCCAGCAGATTCGGCAGGGGTCAGCCCCAGCATTTT
many TRBJ2-1 TRBV7-3 . CASSLSRGAYNEQFF TGTGCCAGCAGCTTAAGTAGGGGCGCCTACAATGAGCAGTTCTTC
. TRBJ2-3 TRBV7-2 . CASSPQGNTQYF TGTGCCAGCAGCCCTCAGGGGAATACGCAGTATTTT
. TRBJ1-1 TRBV28 . CASSSQIEAFF TGTGCCAGCAGTTCACAAATTGAAGCTTTCTTT
. TRBJ1-2 TRBV28 TRBD1 CASSQDRGRYGYTF TGTGCCAGCAGCCAAGACAGGGGTCGGTATGGCTACACCTTC
many TRBJ2-7 TRBV6-2/TRBV6-3 TRBD2 CASSPSGRSSYEQYF TGTGCCAGCAGTCCTAGCGGGAGAAGCTCCTACGAGCAGTACTTC
. TRBJ2-5 TRBV5-1 . CASSFGAGETQYF TGCGCCAGCAGCTTCGGGGCCGGAGAGACCCAGTACTTC
many TRBJ1-1 TRBV7-9 TRBD1 CASSLGLGYTGVRTEAFF TGTGCCAGCAGCTTAGGATTAGGGTACACAGGGGTTCGGACTGAAGCTTTCTTT
. TRBJ1-4 TRBV18 . CASSVKEKLFF TGTGCCAGCTCGGTGAAGGAAAAACTGTTTTTT
few TRBJ2-5 TRBV6-5 TRBD1 CASSSPRGLGETQYF TGTGCCAGCAGTTCCCCCAGGGGGTTGGGAGAGACCCAGTACTTC
many TRBJ2-1 TRBV3-1 . CASSQGGSYNEQFF TGTGCCAGCAGCCAAGGCGGCAGTTACAATGAGCAGTTCTTC
few TRBJ1-1 TRBV5-5 . CASTLFGHSPGAFF TGTGCCAGCACCCTGTTCGGGCATTCTCCCGGAGCTTTCTTT